In this sample, the clone carrying this TCR beta chain turned up a few times. The antigen remains unidentified. V lost 7 bases, J lost 7 bases, and 8 bases stayed unmatched. This CDR3 contains 14 residues. Looked up from germline, CDR1 is WSHSY and CDR2 is SAAADI. TCRdb independently ran MiXCR on the 5' RACE reads; one entry per CDR3 protein. The table includes a few hundred thousand distinct CDR3 sequences, more than 9.5% detected once. This specimen comes from a study of CD8 T cells in ankylosing spondylitis. Study-wide points: Characteristic, it appeared, of ankylosing spondylitis blood was a TCR beta motif of eight or nine highly homologous variants.

The receptor was isolated from a male donor with ankylosing spondylitis. The chain uses TRBV10-2 and TRBJ1-5, with 9 bases identical to TRBD1. Material for sequencing was blood, either unsorted or a sorted T cell fraction (not recorded which). The CDR3 here is CASNAGTGLQPQHF. CDR3 nucleotides: TGCGCCAGCAATGCCGGGACAGGGCTCCAGCCCCAGCATTTT.